This T cell receptor beta chain was retrieved from a study of T cells after yellow fever vaccination. Study overall: Preparation used SMART-Seq v4 Ultra Low Input for the low-cell-number fractions. General study results and limits: Highly abundant clonotypes carried over from the bulk population could end up in FACS-sorted repertoires as contaminants.

TCRdb re-called the 5' RACE reads with MiXCR, one entry per CDR3 protein. The sample records roughly 170,000 distinct CDR3 sequences, approximately 6% being singletons. Points on this clonotype: Its antigen is as yet unknown.

Germline CDR1 is SGHDT and CDR2 is YYEEEE. The CDR3 is 13 residues long. Trimming pared 9 bases from V and 5 bases from J, leaving 17 bases between. This TCR was recovered from a man younger than 35 who received the YFV17D yellow fever vaccine. The sequenced sample was CD4+ T cells sorted from PBMCs, obtained on the day of the first yellow fever vaccination. The chain employs TRBV5-6 and TRBJ2-5; perhaps TRBD2 as D (6 bases). The CDR3 DNA reads as TGTGCCATGAGCTTGACTAGTGTGGAGACCCAGTACTTC. It codes for CAMSLTSVETQYF.